This note documents a single T cell receptor beta chain sequence. Its antigen is currently unknown. The study ran its PCR with 60 Vbeta and 13 Jbeta primers. Profiled with immunoSEQ multiplex PCR; TCRdb holds only in-frame clones, not every one. The sample yields some 97,000 clones, about 75% seen once. These data are taken from a study of cytomegalovirus exposure and HLA in healthy donors. Whole-study findings and limits: CMV serostatus was the only immune exposure information that was available.

The origin of this receptor is a woman younger than 35 in good health and CMV-seropositive. Sample: PBMCs.

The CDR3 here is CASSSQGASSNQPQHF. The CDR3 nucleotides read TGTGCCAGTAGTTCGCAGGGGGCATCTAGCAATCAGCCCCAGCATTTT. This chain uses TRBV19 with TRBJ1-5; 8 nucleotides align to TRBD1. Germline-derived CDR1 and CDR2 are LNHDA and SQIVND (reference sequence). This CDR3 has 16 amino acids. V trimming: 5 bases; J trimming: 0 bases; junction bases outside the gene matches: 6. Complete variable domain (other parts from reference TRBV19 and TRBJ1-5): DGGITQSPKYLFRKEGQNVTLSCEQNLNHDAMYWYRQDPGQGLRLIYYSQIVNDFQKGDIAEGYSVSREKKESFPLTVTSAQKNPTAFYLCASSSQGASSNQPQHFGDGTRLSIL.